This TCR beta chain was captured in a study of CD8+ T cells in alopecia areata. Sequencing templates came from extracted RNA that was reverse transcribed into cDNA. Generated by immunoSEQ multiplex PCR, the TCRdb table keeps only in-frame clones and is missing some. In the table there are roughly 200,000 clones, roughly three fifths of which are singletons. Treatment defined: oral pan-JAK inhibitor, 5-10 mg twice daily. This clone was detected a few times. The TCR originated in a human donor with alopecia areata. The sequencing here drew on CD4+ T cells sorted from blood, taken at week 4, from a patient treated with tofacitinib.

Here the CDR3 DNA reads TGTGCCAGCAGTGAACAAGGTCCCTGGGGCTACACCTTC. It is translated as CASSEQGPWGYTF. The chain links TRBV6-5 to TRBJ1-2; no reliable D call. Trimming took off 5 bases at V and 8 bases at J, with 15 bases between the two ends. This CDR3 spans 13 amino acids. The V gene's germline CDR1 is MNHEY and CDR2 SVGAGI.